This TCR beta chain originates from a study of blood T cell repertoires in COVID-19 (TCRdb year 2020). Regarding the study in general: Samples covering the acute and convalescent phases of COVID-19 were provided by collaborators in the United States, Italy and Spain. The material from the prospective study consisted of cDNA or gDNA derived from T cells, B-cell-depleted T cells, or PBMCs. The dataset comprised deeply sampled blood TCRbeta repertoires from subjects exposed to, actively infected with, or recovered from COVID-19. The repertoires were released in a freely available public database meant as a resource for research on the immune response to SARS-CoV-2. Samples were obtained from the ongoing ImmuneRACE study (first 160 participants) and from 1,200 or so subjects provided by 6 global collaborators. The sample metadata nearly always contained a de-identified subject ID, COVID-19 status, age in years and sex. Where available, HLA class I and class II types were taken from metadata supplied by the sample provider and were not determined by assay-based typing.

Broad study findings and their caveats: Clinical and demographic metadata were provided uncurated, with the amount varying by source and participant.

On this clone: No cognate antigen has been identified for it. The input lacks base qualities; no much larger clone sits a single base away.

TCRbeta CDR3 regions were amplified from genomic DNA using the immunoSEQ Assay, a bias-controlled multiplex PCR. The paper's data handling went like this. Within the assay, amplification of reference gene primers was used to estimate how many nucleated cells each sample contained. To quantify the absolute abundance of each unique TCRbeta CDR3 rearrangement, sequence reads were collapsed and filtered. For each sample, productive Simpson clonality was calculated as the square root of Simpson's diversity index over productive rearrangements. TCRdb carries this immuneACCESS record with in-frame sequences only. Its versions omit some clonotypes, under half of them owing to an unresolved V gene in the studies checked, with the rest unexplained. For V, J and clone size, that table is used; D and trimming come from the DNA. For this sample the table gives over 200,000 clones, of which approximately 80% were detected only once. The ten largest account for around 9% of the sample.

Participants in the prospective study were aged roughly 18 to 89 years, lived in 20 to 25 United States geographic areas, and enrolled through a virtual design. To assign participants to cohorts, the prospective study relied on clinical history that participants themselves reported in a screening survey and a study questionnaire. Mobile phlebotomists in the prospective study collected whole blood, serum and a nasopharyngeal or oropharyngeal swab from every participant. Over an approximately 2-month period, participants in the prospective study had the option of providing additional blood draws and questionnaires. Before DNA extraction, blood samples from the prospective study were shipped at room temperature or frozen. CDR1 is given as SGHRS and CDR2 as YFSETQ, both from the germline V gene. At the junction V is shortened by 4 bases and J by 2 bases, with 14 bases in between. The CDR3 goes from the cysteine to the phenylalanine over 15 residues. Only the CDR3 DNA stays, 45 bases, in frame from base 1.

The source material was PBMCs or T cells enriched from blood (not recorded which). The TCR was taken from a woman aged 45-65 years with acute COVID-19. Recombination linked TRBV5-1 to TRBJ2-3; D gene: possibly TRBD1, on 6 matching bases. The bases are TGCGCCAGCAGCCTTCAGAGGGGGAACACAGATACGCAGTATTTT. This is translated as CASSLQRGNTDTQYF.